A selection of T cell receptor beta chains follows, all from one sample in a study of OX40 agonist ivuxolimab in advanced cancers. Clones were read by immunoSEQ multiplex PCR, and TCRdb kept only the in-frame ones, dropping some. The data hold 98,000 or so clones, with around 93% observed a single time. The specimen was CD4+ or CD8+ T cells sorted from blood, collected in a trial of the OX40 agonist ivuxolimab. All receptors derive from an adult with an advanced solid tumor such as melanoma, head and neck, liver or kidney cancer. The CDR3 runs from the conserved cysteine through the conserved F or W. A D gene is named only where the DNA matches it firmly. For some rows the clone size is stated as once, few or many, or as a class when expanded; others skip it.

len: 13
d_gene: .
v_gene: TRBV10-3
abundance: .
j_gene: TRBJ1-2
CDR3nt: TGTGCCATCAGTGCCGACAGGACGTGGGGCTACACCTTC
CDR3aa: CAISADRTWGYTF

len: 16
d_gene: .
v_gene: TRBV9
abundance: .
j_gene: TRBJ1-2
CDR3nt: TGTGCCAGCAGCGTAGCTTCCGGGGCCCATAACTATGGCTACACCTTC
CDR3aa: CASSVASGAHNYGYTF

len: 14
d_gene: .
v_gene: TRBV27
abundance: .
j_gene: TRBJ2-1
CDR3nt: TGTGCCAGCAGCAGGGGCACAGTAGACAATGAGCAGTTCTTC
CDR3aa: CASSRGTVDNEQFF

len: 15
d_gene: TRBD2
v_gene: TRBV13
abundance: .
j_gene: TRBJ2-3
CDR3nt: TGTGCCAGCGCCCGGGGTAGCGGGGGAACAGATACGCAGTATTTT
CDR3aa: CASARGSGGTDTQYF

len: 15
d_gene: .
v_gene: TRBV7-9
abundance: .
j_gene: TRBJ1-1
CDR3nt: TGTGCCAGCAGCAGTCAGGGCCTAGCGAACACTGAAGCTTTCTTT
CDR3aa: CASSSQGLANTEAFF

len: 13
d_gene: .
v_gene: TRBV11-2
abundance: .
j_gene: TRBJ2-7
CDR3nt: TGTGCCAGCAGCTTAACCGGAGCCTACGAGCAGTACTTC
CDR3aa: CASSLTGAYEQYF

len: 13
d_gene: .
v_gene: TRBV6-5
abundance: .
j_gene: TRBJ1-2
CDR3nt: TGTGCCAGCAGGACCGGGGTTAACTATGGCTACACCTTC
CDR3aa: CASRTGVNYGYTF

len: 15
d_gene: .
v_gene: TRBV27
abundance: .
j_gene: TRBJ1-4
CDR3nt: TGTGCCAGCAGTTTCTCCCCCCAAGATCCGGAAAAACTGTTTTTT
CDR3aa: CASSFSPQDPEKLFF

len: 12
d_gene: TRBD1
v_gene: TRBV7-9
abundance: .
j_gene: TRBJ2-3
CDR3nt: TGTGCCAGCAGCCAACAGGGGGAGACGCAGTATTTT
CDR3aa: CASSQQGETQYF

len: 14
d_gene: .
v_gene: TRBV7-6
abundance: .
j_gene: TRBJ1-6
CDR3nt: TGTGCCAGCAGCTTAGGGGCCGAGGGTTCACCCCTCCACTTT
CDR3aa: CASSLGAEGSPLHF

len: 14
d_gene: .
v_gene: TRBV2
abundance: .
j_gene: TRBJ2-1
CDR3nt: TGTGCCAGCCTCAGAGGGCACTCAAACAATGAGCAGTTCTTC
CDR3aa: CASLRGHSNNEQFF

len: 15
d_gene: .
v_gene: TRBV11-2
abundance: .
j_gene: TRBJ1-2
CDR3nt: TGTGCCAGCAGCTTAGCCTCGCAGGGAGGGTATGGCTACACCTTC
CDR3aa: CASSLASQGGYGYTF

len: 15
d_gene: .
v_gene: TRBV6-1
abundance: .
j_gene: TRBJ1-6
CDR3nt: TGTGCCATCAGTGACTCTGGGGACGGAAATTCACCCCTCCACTTT
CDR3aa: CAISDSGDGNSPLHF

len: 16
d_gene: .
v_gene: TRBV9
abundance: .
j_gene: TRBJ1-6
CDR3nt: TGTGCCAGCAGCGCAACCATTATCTCCTATAATTCACCCCTCCACTTT
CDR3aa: CASSATIISYNSPLHF

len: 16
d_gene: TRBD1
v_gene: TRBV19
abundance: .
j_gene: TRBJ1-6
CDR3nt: TGTGCCAGTAGTGGACCCGGGACAGGGGATAATTCACCCCTCCACTTT
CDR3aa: CASSGPGTGDNSPLHF

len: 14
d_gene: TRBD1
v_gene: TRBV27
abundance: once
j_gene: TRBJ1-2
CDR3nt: TGTGCCAGCAGTTGGGACAGGGGGGACCATGGCTACACCTTC
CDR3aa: CASSWDRGDHGYTF